This TCR beta chain was recorded in a study of cytomegalovirus exposure and HLA in healthy donors (dated by TCRdb to about 2017). The study in broad terms: An earlier analysis of 550 to 700 of the donors reported approximately 270 Gb of sequence data and some 120 million unique TCR beta sequences from 150 million to 200 million T cells. An early release that covered more than 550 HLA-typed donors contained approximately 300 gigabases of sequencing data and 70 million to 100 million unique TCR sequences. Of the 300 to 500 genotyped donors, 75% to 85% were placed in the genetic ancestry cluster associated with self-reported Caucasian donors. The study aimed to test whether signatures of past pathogen exposure could be identified by cataloging public T cell receptors. The study profiled the T cell repertoires of fewer than 850 subjects by immunosequencing and related them to cytomegalovirus serostatus. Besides the first cohort of around 670 subjects, a separate validation cohort made up of roughly 130 different subjects was used. To predict cytomegalovirus infection status, the study combined high-throughput TCR immunosequencing, statistical association of individual TCRs with disease status, and machine learning. To study patterns of TCR occurrence, a later analysis re-analyzed previously published TCR beta repertoires from 550 to 800 donors and added high-resolution HLA genotyping. The later analysis used no new phenotypic data to find candidate immune exposures, relying instead on TCR beta sequences and their occurrence across donors. In an earlier analysis of 500 to 650 of the donors, high-throughput TCR beta sequencing was used to judge whether each TCR beta V gene segment behaved as functional or pseudogenic. Alongside the repertoire data, information on donor age, sex, ethnicity and CMV serostatus was compiled. Genome-wide SNP genotypes for about 65% of the roughly 670 donors were used in a later genetic analysis, which treated that subset as a discovery cohort. All discovery cohort repertoires had been generated using a single sequencing platform. Class I and class II HLA loci were covered by the typing at four-digit resolution. The number of donors typed differed by locus, with about 629-640 for A, B, C, DRB1 and DQB1, around 500 for DQA1, 606 for DPA1, and around 450 for DPB1. About five DR-DQ haplotypes were treated as single units for association and clustering because of strong linkage in the cohort. On average, about 240,000 unique TCR beta nucleotide sequences were sequenced per donor among some 420 genotyped donors of the cohort, with roughly 18% of those sequences being non-productive. Study-wide conclusions, independent of this receptor: Because some donors lacked HLA typing at each locus, the association tests relied only on the typed subset. While some public TCRs were present in many individuals, most TCR sequences turned up only very rarely across donors. Immune exposure information for the cohort was limited to CMV serostatus. A further reported finding was that TCR beta sequences accurately predicted the HLA-A and HLA-B alleles for most subjects in the first cohort. Assigning TCR associations to individual alleles was difficult when HLA alleles, especially DR and DQ, strongly co-occurred. A few of the identified cytomegalovirus-associated TCR beta chains were confirmed in vitro to be specific for cytomegalovirus antigens. In an earlier analysis of about 600 of the donors, most TCR beta V segments appeared in productive rearrangements about 87% or about 30% of the time, broadly matching IMGT annotations. In a later genetic analysis, fewer N-insertions in productive TCRs were reported among donors in an Asian-associated ancestry cluster than the roughly 700-donor mean. The sequencing pipeline was judged likely to have produced a cluster of highly shared sequence variants as a technical artifact. The study gave a list of over 150 TCR beta chains associated with cytomegalovirus. In this cohort, only TCR beta chains were sequenced, and detectable features were limited by the absence of alpha or paired-chain data. A later analysis found that HLA-associated TCR beta chains were more clonally expanded and had lower generation probabilities than equally common non-associated chains. At a false discovery rate of 0.05, a later analysis linked some 17,000 TCR beta sequences to specific HLA alleles. In a later analysis, TCR association rates were found to vary across HLA loci, with the most associated TCRs seen for DRB1 alleles and the fewest for HLA-C alleles. In a later analysis, several top co-occurrence clusters were reported to appear linked to parvovirus B19, influenza, CMV and Epstein-Barr virus. The earlier analysis of about 600 of the donors excluded 15 to 20 rarely observed V segments, including chromosome 9 orphons, because counts were too low. Presence/absence analyses assumed roughly uniform sequencing depth across donors, an assumption that may not hold. The classifier was reported to diagnose cytomegalovirus status with high specificity and sensitivity in both the original and validation cohorts. A later genetic analysis associated a missense DCLRE1C variant with V-gene and J-gene trimming of TCR beta chains, and an independent cohort replicated the association. Most CMV-associated TCR beta chains appeared to be HLA-restricted in a later analysis, and the HLA associations seemed to be driven largely by CMV exposure. The authors suggested that the approach could potentially be extended to other disease states and immunological phenotypes. Correlated functional status among segregating V segments might reflect linkage disequilibrium, but an unknown experimental factor could not be ruled out. Some IMGT-functional V segments, including TRBV6-2 and TRBV6-3, could not be told apart with the 87-base-pair reads, so those segments were excluded.

Details on this clone: Its antigen is currently not known. Base qualities were left out, and no much larger clone turns up one base away.

As encoded in the germline V gene, CDR1 is WSHSY while CDR2 is SAAADI. Reading from cysteine to phenylalanine, the CDR3 counts 15 amino acids. Left in the record is the CDR3 DNA by itself, 45 bases read in frame from the first base. V is cut back by 5 bases and J by 4 bases, with 8 bases in the junction unmatched. Library creation used the immunoSEQ multiplex PCR assay. For the multiplex PCR, a mixture combining 60 forward primers for TCR Vbeta segments and 13 reverse primers for TCR Jbeta segments was used. The CDR3 region of rearranged TCR beta genes was amplified from genomic DNA by a multiplex PCR assay. The amplified TCR beta libraries were sequenced on the Illumina HiSeq System as 87-base-pair reads. The source study handled its data this way. Across the 666 repertoires, a later analysis counted tens of millions of unique TCR beta chains, some 11 million of which were shared by at least two donors. To remove PCR and sequencing errors, raw reads were error-corrected and collapsed into unique sequences using a nearest-neighbor algorithm that merged closely related sequences. CDR3 sequences were aligned to IMGT reference sequences to assign V, D and J gene segments. For a sequence to be retained, at least a six-nucleotide match to both a V gene segment and a J gene segment was required. Rearrangements were called productive when the CDR3 lacked stop codons and stayed in frame with V and J; all others were non-productive. Following IMGT convention, CDR3 was defined as the stretch from the second conserved V-encoded cysteine up to the conserved J-encoded phenylalanine. The earlier analysis of some 600 of the donors excluded sequences that lacked an unambiguous match to a single V gene segment. In an earlier analysis of 450 to 750 of the donors, a V segment was called functional when productive rearrangements were above 56.7%, and segregating when the standard deviation between donors exceeded 5%. A statistical classification framework was built to diagnose cytomegalovirus status from the catalog of TCR beta chain sequences. In a later analysis, TCR nucleotide sequences were compared against IMGT/GENE-DB human TR gene sequences so that V and J genes could be assigned. The TCRdist pipeline was used in a later analysis to assign CDR3 sequences and most-parsimonious VDJ recombination scenarios. In a later analysis, each TCR beta chain was defined by its CDR3 amino acid sequence together with its V-gene family, and reads lacking a unique V-gene family were excluded. As a way to deal with suspected cross-contamination and a sequencing artifact, a later analysis dropped 450 to 700 nucleotide sequences that were highly shared and had low generation probability. A later analysis calculated a clonal expansion index for each public chain from normalized within-repertoire ranks of inferred template counts. A later analysis computed generation probabilities with a VDJ recombination model fitted to out-of-frame rearrangements, and checked the results against IGoR. In a later analysis, hypergeometric tests were used to score TCR-TCR, TCR-HLA and TCR-CMV co-occurrence, with a repertoire-size bias correction applied to TCR pairs. A later analysis estimated false discovery rates by permuting HLA or CMV assignments 20 times. In a later analysis, co-occurring TCRs were grouped using DBSCAN, and TCRdist sequence similarity was added for clustering within HLA-allele-positive subsets. For co-occurrence clustering, repertoires with fewer than 30,000 or more than 120,000 public chains were excluded, along with 4 to 6 repertoires with anomalous nucleotide sharing. TCRdb obtained this table from immuneACCESS and retained in-frame rearrangements with V and J assigned. These tables miss some clones; where compared with another copy, unresolved V genes account for less than half of the shortfall, and the remainder is unexplained. V, J and clone size reflect that table, while D and trimming were determined from the DNA. This sample comprises approximately 84,000 clones, 75% of them detected only once. The ten largest clones add up to roughly 2.2% of the sample.

The cohort was made up of 500 to 800 healthy bone marrow donors. Cohort members were all nominally healthy when sampled, although unrecorded immune exposures were likely present. The donor was CMV seronegative and belonged to the group of 320 or so seronegative cohort members. Each donor provided a peripheral blood sample, and peripheral blood mononuclear cells were used for TCR beta sequencing. Genomic DNA extraction from the blood cell samples was performed with the Qiagen DNeasy Blood Extraction Kit. The V and J genes are TRBV10-2 and TRBJ1-1; the central 9 bases match TRBD1. The TCR comes from a man aged 35 to 55 in good health and CMV-seronegative. Sequencing used PBMCs. The CDR3 region: CASSYPGQGTTEAFF. The nucleotide sequence reads as follows: TGCGCCAGCAGTTACCCGGGACAGGGCACCACTGAAGCTTTCTTT.